The sequence of this T cell receptor beta chain was determined in a study of cytomegalovirus exposure and HLA in healthy donors. General study findings and limits: Immune exposure data for these donors was limited to CMV serostatus. An analysis that came later showed most CMV-associated TCR beta chains appearing HLA-restricted.

The donors comprised healthy bone marrow donors. The study ran its PCR with 60 Vbeta and 13 Jbeta primers. Method: immunoSEQ multiplex PCR; TCRdb's copy keeps in-frame clones and lacks some. Seen here are under 130,000 clones, around 75% observed once, and the top ten hold 2% to 2.5%. About this clone itself: What it binds is not known.

This CDR3 region has 15 residues. V lost 3 bases, J lost 0 bases, and 3 bases stayed unmatched. The germline V gene encodes CDR1 SGHTA and CDR2 FQGNSA. The rearrangement joins TRBV7-2 to TRBJ1-2, with 8 bases identical to TRBD1. This receptor was taken from a young man in good health and CMV-seronegative. The sequenced sample was PBMCs. The CDR3: CASSLDRATNYGYTF. The CDR3 DNA is TGTGCCAGCAGCTTGGACAGGGCTACTAACTATGGCTACACCTTC.